The 27 T cell receptor beta chains given below trace back to one sample, sequenced in a study of blood T cells in healthy people across ages. A second PCR of roughly 7 to 11 cycles used a sample-barcoded 5' primer and a J-beta primer mix. Using its own MiXCR run on the 5' RACE reads, TCRdb lists one record per CDR3 protein. The table includes 650,000 to 800,000 distinct CDR3 sequences, around 42% detected once. Sequencing was carried out using blood. The receptors were gathered from a man aged 60 to 69 in good health.

This clonotype was seen many times. J is TRBJ2-1 and V is TRBV12-3 or TRBV12-4, with TRBD2 matching 10 bases. CDR3 length: 15 residues. V lost 0 bases and J lost 7; bases outside the gene matches: 3. The CDR3 protein is CASSLASGGRNEQFF. CDR3 coding DNA: TGTGCCAGCAGTTTAGCTAGCGGGGGGAGGAATGAGCAGTTCTTC.

The rearrangement joins TRBV20-1 to TRBJ1-5; no reliable D call. Trimming took off 0 bases at V and 5 bases at J, with 11 bases between the two ends. Looked up from germline, CDR1 is DFQATT and CDR2 is SNEGSKA (reference sequence). The CDR3 runs to 14 residues. DNA for the CDR3: TGCAGTGCTAGAGATCGCCTGGGTGATCAGCCCCAGCATTTT. Translation gives CSARDRLGDQPQHF.

The J gene is TRBJ2-1, the V gene TRBV7-2; 8 bases match TRBD2. Germline V gene lookup returns CDR1 SGHTA and CDR2 FQGNSA. The length of the CDR3 is 15 residues. V trimming: 7 bases; J trimming: 4 bases; junction bases outside the gene matches: 9. This CDR3 reads CASTLSGVIYNEQFF. The CDR3 DNA is TGTGCCAGCACCCTTAGCGGGGTAATATACAATGAGCAGTTCTTC.

This clonotype has just a few counts. CDR3 sequence reads: CASSPLSSSYNSPLHF. In nucleotides, the CDR3 is TGTGCCAGCTCACCACTTTCTTCCAGCTATAATTCACCCCTCCACTTT. The chain carries TRBV18 and TRBJ1-6; D unresolved. V was clipped by 1 base and J by 3 bases, with 10 bases between them. In germline, CDR1 is KGHSH, CDR2 LQKENI. The CDR3 runs 16 residues.

This clonotype was seen a handful of times. The V and J genes are TRBV2 and TRBJ2-7; D uncertain. Trimming removed 5 bases at V and 4 bases at J, with 12 bases between. Germline CDR1 and CDR2: SNHLY and FYNNEI. The CDR3 consists of 13 residues. The CDR3 nucleotides are TGTGCCAGCAGTAAAGTAGACGGATACGAGCAGTACTTC. This translates into CASSKVDGYEQYF. The full variable domain, in which reference TRBV2 and TRBJ2-7 provide the parts outside the CDR3, is EPEVTQTPSHQVTQMGQEVILRCVPISNHLYFYWYRQILGQKVEFLVSFYNNEISEKSEIFDDQFSVERPDGSNFTLKIRSTKLEDSAMYFCASSKVDGYEQYFGPGTRLTVT.

The rearrangement links TRBV20-1 to TRBJ1-5, with D tentatively TRBD1 (5 bases). The CDR3 is made up of 12 amino acids. The germline V gene encodes CDR1 DFQATT and CDR2 SNEGSKA (reference sequence). V was shortened by 4 bases and J by 3 bases, with 7 bases between the two germline ends. CDR3 residues: CSATRANQPQHF. The CDR3 region has the DNA TGCAGTGCTACCAGGGCCAATCAGCCCCAGCATTTT.

This clonotype was observed a handful of times. CDR3 in amino acids: CAISESDRVREQYF. The CDR3, as DNA: TGTGCCATCAGTGAATCCGACAGGGTGAGGGAGCAGTACTTC. The V gene is TRBV10-3, the J gene TRBJ2-4, with TRBD1 identical over 7 bases. CDR3 size: 14 residues. The germline V gene has CDR1 ENHRY and CDR2 SYGVKD. V was clipped by 3 bases and J by 13 bases; unmatched bases: 12.

A few counts support this clonotype. The V call is TRBV7-2, the J call TRBJ2-1, with 11 bases fitting TRBD1. The J segment lost 2 bases and the V segment lost 3 bases, leaving 6 bases of the junction unmatched. Germline loops: CDR1 SGHTA, CDR2 FQGNSA. There are 17 residues in the CDR3. The CDR3 region has the DNA TGTGCCAGCAGCTTCGTTCCGGGACAGGGGGCCTACAATGAGCAGTTCTTC. It is translated as CASSFVPGQGAYNEQFF.

The J gene is TRBJ2-3, the V gene TRBV3-1; possibly TRBD2 for D (5 bases). Germline V gene lookup returns CDR1 LGHDT and CDR2 YNNKEL (reference sequence). The germline V and J ends were trimmed by 0 bases and 6 bases, with 22 bases remaining between them. This CDR3 has 18 residues. The CDR3 spells CASSQDAGSARATDTQYF. Here the CDR3 DNA reads TGTGCCAGCAGCCAAGACGCCGGTAGCGCTAGGGCCACGGATACGCAGTATTTT.

This clonotype has only a few counts. The V gene is TRBV27, the J gene TRBJ2-5; TRBD1 agrees at 9 bases. Trimming at V came to 7 bases and at J to 5 bases, leaving 5 bases not matched to a gene. The CDR3 spans 13 residues. Germline V CDR1 and CDR2: MNHEY, SMNVEV (reference sequence). CDR3 residues: CASTGQGMETQYF. The DNA of the CDR3 is TGTGCCAGCACCGGACAGGGGATGGAGACCCAGTACTTC.

The chain combines TRBV5-1 with TRBJ2-7; D could derive from TRBD1 or TRBD2 (5 bases each). V lost 4 bases to trimming and J lost 2 bases, with 16 bases between them. Germline V gene lookup returns CDR1 SGHRS and CDR2 YFSETQ. This CDR3 spans 15 amino acids. CDR3 coding DNA: TGCGCCAGCAGCCCGGGGACGGAACTCACCTACGAGCAGTACTTC. Protein: CASSPGTELTYEQYF.

This clonotype appeared a few times. The chain has TRBV20-1 and TRBJ2-4, with 7 bases that match TRBD1. With V trimmed by 4 bases and J by 15 bases, 9 bases remained unmatched. The V gene's germline CDR1 is DFQATT and CDR2 SNEGSKA (reference sequence). The length of the CDR3 is 11 residues. CDR3: CSANRGQSPYF. CDR3 bases: TGCAGTGCTAACCGGGGACAGAGTCCGTACTTC.

In this sample, this clonotype turned up a few times. This chain joins TRBV5-5 and TRBJ2-7; a weak D match, TRBD2 (7 bases). Germline V lookup: CDR1 SGHKS, CDR2 YYEKEE (reference sequence). V was cut by 4 bases and J by 0 bases, with 20 bases left in between. CDR3 size: 17 residues. CDR3 sequence reads: CASSRRLGGASSYEQYF. The CDR3 coding sequence is TGTGCCAGCAGCAGACGTTTGGGGGGGGCGAGCTCCTACGAGCAGTACTTC.

This clonotype was observed a few times. The chain carries TRBV28 and TRBJ1-2; D remains unclear. The CDR3 loop spans 14 amino acids. V dropped 2 bases and J dropped 5 bases, with 12 bases sitting between them. Germline values: CDR1 MDHEN, CDR2 SYDVKM. The CDR3 coding sequence is TGTGCCAGCAGTTTAGGATCTGGGAGATATGGCTACACCTTC. Translation gives CASSLGSGRYGYTF.

On this clonotype itself: A junction end diverges from the germline sequence, so it may reflect a read error. The chain recombines TRBV29-1 with TRBJ2-1; D assignment may be TRBD1 or TRBD2 (6 bases each). The CDR3 runs to 14 residues. The germline V gene encodes CDR1 SQVTM and CDR2 ANQGSEA. The CDR3 nucleotides are TGCGGCGTTGACGGGGGCCAAACCTACAATGAGCAGTTCTTC. Encoded protein: CGVDGGQTYNEQFF.

This clonotype turned up a few times. The chain is built from TRBV11-2 and TRBJ2-7, with a tentative D call TRBD1 (5 bases). Germline CDR1 reads SGHAT; CDR2 reads FQNNGV. The CDR3 covers 17 residues. V was pared by 0 bases and J by 6 bases, with 21 bases between. The CDR3 coding sequence is TGTGCCAGCAGCTTAGATAGCCGGTCCGGACATAGAGGCGAGCAGTACTTC. Its protein is CASSLDSRSGHRGEQYF.

The rearrangement joins TRBV4-3 to TRBJ1-2; D is unresolved. This CDR3 is 15 amino acids long. Germline CDR1 and CDR2: LGHNA and YSLEER. V lost 1 base and J 0 bases, leaving 9 bases between the germline ends. The CDR3 loop is CASSQGATSNYGYTF. As DNA, the CDR3 is TGCGCCAGCAGCCAAGGAGCCACCTCTAACTATGGCTACACCTTC.

This clonotype was recorded many times. The rearrangement uses TRBV4-1 and TRBJ2-1, with TRBD2 identical over 10 bases. The CDR3 has 15 residues. Germline V gene data show CDR1 as MGHRA and CDR2 as YSYEKL. V lost 2 bases to trimming and J lost 4 bases; unmatched junction nucleotides: 2. CDR3 sequence (DNA): TGCGCCAGCAGCCAATTTAGCGGGGGGTACAATGAGCAGTTCTTC. The encoded protein is CASSQFSGGYNEQFF.

The chain is built from TRBV6-1 and TRBJ2-4; 9 positions match TRBD1. J lost 13 bases, V lost 6 bases, and 10 bases had no gene match. The CDR3 is 13 residues long. Germline V gene lookup returns CDR1 MNHNS and CDR2 SASEGT. The CDR3 DNA is TGTGCCAGCAGCAAGGGACAGGGTTACAAGCAGTACTTC. Protein: CASSKGQGYKQYF.

The sample holds a few counts of this clonotype. This chain joins TRBV19 and TRBJ1-2; TRBD1 matches at 7 bases. The CDR3 length is 14 residues. CDR1 and CDR2 (germline): LNHDA, SQIVND (reference sequence). Unmatched junction bases numbered 9, after V lost 5 bases and J lost 6 bases. The CDR3 coding sequence is TGTGCCAGTAGTCAGGGACAGAGGAACGATGGCTACACCTTC. Its translation is CASSQGQRNDGYTF.

This sequence joins TRBV5-1 and TRBJ2-1, with D maybe TRBD1 (6 bases). Trimming cost V 2 bases and J 9 bases, with 12 bases left between them. CDR1 and CDR2 (germline): SGHRS, YFSETQ. The CDR3 has 13 residues. The CDR3 bases are TGCGCCAGCAGCTTAGACAGGTTCGGTGAGCAGTTCTTC. It encodes CASSLDRFGEQFF. Using reference TRBV5-1 and TRBJ2-1 for the parts outside the CDR3, the full variable domain is KAGVTQTPRYLIKTRGQQVTLSCSPISGHRSVSWYQQTPGQGLQFLFEYFSETQRNKGNFPGRFSGRQFSNSRSEMNVSTLELGDSALYLCASSLDRFGEQFFGPGTRLTVL.

The V and J genes are TRBV20-1 and TRBJ1-2; 12 bases map to TRBD1. CDR1 is DFQATT, CDR2 SNEGSKA, per germline (reference sequence). V was pared by 7 bases and J by 4 bases, with 10 bases of the junction left unmatched. The CDR3 extends over 15 amino acids. The CDR3 loop reads CSVYPGQGASYGYTF. The CDR3 DNA reads TGCAGTGTTTATCCGGGACAGGGGGCTTCCTATGGCTACACCTTC.

V gene TRBV5-1 combines with J gene TRBJ2-1; 14 bases match TRBD2. Germline-derived CDR1 and CDR2 are SGHRS and YFSETQ. V shed 3 bases and J 4 bases; nucleotides not matched to a gene: 12. This CDR3 has 19 amino acids. The CDR3 here is CASSWGTSGGPKRYNEQFF. CDR3 nucleotides: TGCGCCAGCAGCTGGGGGACTAGCGGGGGCCCTAAGAGATACAATGAGCAGTTCTTC.

The rearrangement uses TRBV20-1 and TRBJ2-5, with TRBD2 identical over 15 bases. Germline V CDR1 and CDR2: DFQATT, SNEGSKA (reference sequence). This CDR3 comprises 15 residues. V lost 7 bases, J lost 5 bases, and 8 bases stayed unmatched. The CDR3 reads CSVGLAGGLTETQYF. The CDR3 nucleotides are TGCAGTGTGGGACTAGCGGGGGGTTTGACGGAGACCCAGTACTTC.

This clonotype was counted only a few times. The chain employs TRBV6-2 or TRBV6-3 and TRBJ2-7; no reliable D call. Deletions cut 5 bases from V and 3 bases from J, with 11 bases between. This CDR3 is 13 amino acids long. CDR1 and CDR2 from the germline V gene are MNHEY and SVGEGT. CDR3 in amino acids: CASSPGVIYEQYF. CDR3 sequence (DNA): TGTGCCAGCAGTCCGGGCGTTATCTACGAGCAGTACTTC.

The V call is TRBV12-3 or TRBV12-4, the J call TRBJ1-2; TRBD1 matches 8 bases. V was clipped by 4 bases and J by 8 bases; unmatched bases: 6. The CDR3 is made up of 13 amino acids. The CDR3 DNA is TGTGCCAGCAGTTGGGCAGGGGGCAACGGCTACACCTTC. The encoded protein is CASSWAGGNGYTF.

The chain recombines TRBV7-8 with TRBJ2-3, with a possible D match to TRBD2 (7 bases). The CDR3 length is 15 residues. V was trimmed by 4 bases and J by 2 bases, leaving 13 bases between them. The germline V gene encodes CDR1 SGHVS and CDR2 FQNEAQ. The CDR3 is CASSSEGGYTDTQYF. Written as DNA, the CDR3 is TGTGCCAGCAGCTCGGAGGGGGGGTACACAGATACGCAGTATTTT.